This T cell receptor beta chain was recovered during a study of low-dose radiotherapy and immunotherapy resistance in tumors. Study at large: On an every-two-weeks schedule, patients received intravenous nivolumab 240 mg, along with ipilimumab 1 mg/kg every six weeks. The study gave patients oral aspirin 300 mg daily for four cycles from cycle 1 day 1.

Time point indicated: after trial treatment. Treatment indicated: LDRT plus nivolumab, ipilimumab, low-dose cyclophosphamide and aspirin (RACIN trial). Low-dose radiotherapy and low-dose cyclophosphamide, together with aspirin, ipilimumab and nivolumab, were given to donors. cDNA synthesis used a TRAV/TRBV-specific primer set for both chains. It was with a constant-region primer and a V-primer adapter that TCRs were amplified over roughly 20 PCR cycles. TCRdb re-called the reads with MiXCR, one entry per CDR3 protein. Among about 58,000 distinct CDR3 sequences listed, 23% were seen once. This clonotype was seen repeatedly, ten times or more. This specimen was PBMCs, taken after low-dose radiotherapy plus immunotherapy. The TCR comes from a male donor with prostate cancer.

The DNA of the CDR3 is TGTGCCAGCAGCACCTCGACTAGCGGGGCGCTCGATACGCAGTATTTT. Protein product: CASSTSTSGALDTQYF. The chain carries TRBV9 and TRBJ2-3; 11 nucleotides agree with TRBD2. Germline trimming cut 4 bases from V and 6 bases from J; bases unmatched to any gene: 10. The CDR3 contains 16 residues. Looked up from germline, CDR1 is SGDLS and CDR2 is YYNGEE.